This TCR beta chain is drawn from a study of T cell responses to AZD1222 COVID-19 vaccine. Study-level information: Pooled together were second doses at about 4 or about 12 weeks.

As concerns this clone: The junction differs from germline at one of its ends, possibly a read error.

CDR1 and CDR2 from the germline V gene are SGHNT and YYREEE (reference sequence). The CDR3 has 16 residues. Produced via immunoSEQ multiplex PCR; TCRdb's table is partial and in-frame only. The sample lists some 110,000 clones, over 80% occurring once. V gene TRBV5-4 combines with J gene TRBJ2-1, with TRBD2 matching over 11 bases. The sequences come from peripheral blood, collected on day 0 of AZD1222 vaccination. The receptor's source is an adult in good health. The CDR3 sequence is CASSLDRALAGVSQFF. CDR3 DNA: TGTGCCAGCAGTTTGGACAGGGCACTAGCGGGGGTTTCGCAGTTCTTC. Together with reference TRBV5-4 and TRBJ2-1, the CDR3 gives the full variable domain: ETGVTQSPTHLIKTRGQQVTLRCSSQSGHNTVSWYQQALGQGPQFIFQYYREEENGRGNFPPRFSGLQFPNYSSELNVNALELDDSALYLCASSLDRALAGVSQFFGPGTRLTVL.